In its sample, the clone carrying this TCR beta chain was seen once. The antigen remains undetermined. Clones were read by immunoSEQ multiplex PCR, and TCRdb kept only the in-frame ones, dropping some. This sample has 35,000 to 45,000 clones, with 80% to 90% found just once. Germline V gene lookup returns CDR1 SGHTA and CDR2 FQGNSA. This CDR3 is built from 15 residues. V shed 1 base and J shed 6 bases, with 15 bases lying between them. This sample is drawn from a study of a mutant IDH1 vaccine in newly diagnosed glioma. Study in general: Most patients had received both radiotherapy and temozolomide, the prior options being radiotherapy, temozolomide, or both.

Sample time point: week 35, safety follow-up. Alongside topical imiquimod, each dose of vaccine comprised 300 ug of mutant IDH1 20-mer peptide. Patients underwent eight vaccinations, which took place in weeks 1, 3, 5, 7, 11, 15, 19 and 23. The material sequenced was PBMCs, taken from a glioma patient whose treatment included an IDH1 peptide vaccine. This clonotype was obtained from a man aged 35-49 years with glioma. The V gene is TRBV7-2, the J gene TRBJ1-2, with unresolved D. The CDR3 DNA is TGTGCCAGCAGCTTAGAGGTCGGCAGGACGGATGGCTACACCTTC. This codes for CASSLEVGRTDGYTF.